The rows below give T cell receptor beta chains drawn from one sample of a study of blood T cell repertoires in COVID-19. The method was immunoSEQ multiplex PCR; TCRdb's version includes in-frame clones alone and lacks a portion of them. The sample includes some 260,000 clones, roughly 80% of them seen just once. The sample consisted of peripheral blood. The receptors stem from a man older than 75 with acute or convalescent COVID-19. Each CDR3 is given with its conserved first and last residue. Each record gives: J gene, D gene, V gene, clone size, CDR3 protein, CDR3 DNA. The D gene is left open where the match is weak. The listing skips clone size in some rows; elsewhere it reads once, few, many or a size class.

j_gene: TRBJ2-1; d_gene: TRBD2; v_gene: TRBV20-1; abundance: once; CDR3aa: CSASLSGTSGRRECNEQFF; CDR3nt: TGCAGTGCTAGTTTGTCGGGGACTAGCGGGAGAAGGGAATGCAATGAGCAGTTCTTC
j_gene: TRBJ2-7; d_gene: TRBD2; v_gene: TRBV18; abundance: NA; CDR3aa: CASSPFAGGHSYEQYF; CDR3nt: TGTGCCAGCTCACCCTTCGCGGGAGGCCACTCCTACGAGCAGTACTTC
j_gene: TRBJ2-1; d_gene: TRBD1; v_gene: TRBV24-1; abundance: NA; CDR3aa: CATSDDRVDNEQFF; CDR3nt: TGTGCCACCAGTGATGACAGGGTCGACAATGAGCAGTTCTTC
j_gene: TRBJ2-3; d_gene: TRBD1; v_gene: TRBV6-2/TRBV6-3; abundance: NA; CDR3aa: CASSNGGQGGNTQYF; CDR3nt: TGTGCCAGCAGCAACGGGGGACAGGGGGGCAATACGCAGTATTTT
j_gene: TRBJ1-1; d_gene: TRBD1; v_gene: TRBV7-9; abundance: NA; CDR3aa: CASSQRPGTGITEAFF; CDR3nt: TGTGCCAGCAGTCAGCGACCCGGGACAGGGATCACTGAAGCTTTCTTT
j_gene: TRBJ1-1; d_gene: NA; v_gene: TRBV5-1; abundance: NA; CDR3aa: CASSLVVRHNTEAFF; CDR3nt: TGCGCCAGCAGCTTGGTAGTCAGGCATAACACTGAAGCTTTCTTT
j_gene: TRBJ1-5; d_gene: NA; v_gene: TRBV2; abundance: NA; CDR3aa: CASSEALGRGNQPQHF; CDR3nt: TGTGCCAGCAGTGAAGCGCTTGGCAGGGGAAATCAGCCCCAGCATTTT
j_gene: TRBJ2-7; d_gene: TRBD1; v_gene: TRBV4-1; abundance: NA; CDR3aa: CASSQDSAGTAYEQYF; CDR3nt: TGCGCCAGCAGCCAAGATTCTGCCGGGACAGCCTACGAGCAGTACTTC
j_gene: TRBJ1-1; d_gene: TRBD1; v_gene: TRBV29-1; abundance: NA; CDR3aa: CSVLWGQAISTFF; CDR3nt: TGCAGCGTTCTATGGGGACAGGCGATCTCAACTTTCTTT
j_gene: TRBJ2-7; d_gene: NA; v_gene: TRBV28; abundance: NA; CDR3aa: CASSLQQGGFYEQYF; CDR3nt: TGTGCCAGCAGTTTACAACAGGGAGGGTTTTACGAGCAGTACTTC
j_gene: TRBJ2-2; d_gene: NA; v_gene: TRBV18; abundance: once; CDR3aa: CASSPVRGPGELFF; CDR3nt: TGTGCCAGCTCACCAGTGCGGGGCCCCGGGGAGCTGTTTTTT
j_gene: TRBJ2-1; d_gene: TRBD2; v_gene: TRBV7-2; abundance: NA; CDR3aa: CASSFSSVAGYNEQFF; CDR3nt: TGTGCCAGCAGCTTTAGTAGCGTAGCGGGCTACAATGAGCAGTTCTTC
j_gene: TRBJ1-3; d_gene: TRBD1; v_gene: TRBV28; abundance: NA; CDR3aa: CASNWRGPGNTIYF; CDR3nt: TGTGCCAGCAATTGGAGGGGGCCGGGAAACACCATATATTTT
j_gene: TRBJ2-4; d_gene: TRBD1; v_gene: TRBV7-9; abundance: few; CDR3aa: CASSFRTGAFKNIQYF; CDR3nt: TGTGCCAGCAGCTTCCGGACAGGGGCTTTCAAAAACATTCAGTACTTC
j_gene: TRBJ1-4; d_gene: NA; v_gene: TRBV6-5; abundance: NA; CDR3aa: CASTPGGAREKLFF; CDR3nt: TGTGCCAGCACCCCTGGGGGGGCGCGAGAAAAACTGTTTTTT
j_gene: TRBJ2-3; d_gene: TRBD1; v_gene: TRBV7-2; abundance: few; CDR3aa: CASWTGGADTQYF; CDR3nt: TGTGCCAGCTGGACAGGGGGCGCAGATACGCAGTATTTT
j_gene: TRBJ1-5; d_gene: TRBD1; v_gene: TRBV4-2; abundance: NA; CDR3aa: CASSQRADRGKGNQPQHF; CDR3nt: TGTGCCAGCAGCCAAAGAGCGGACAGGGGGAAGGGCAATCAGCCCCAGCATTTT
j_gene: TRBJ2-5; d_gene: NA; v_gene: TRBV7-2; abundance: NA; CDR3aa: CASSFAGRAETQYF; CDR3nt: TGTGCCAGCAGCTTCGCCGGGCGGGCAGAGACCCAGTACTTC
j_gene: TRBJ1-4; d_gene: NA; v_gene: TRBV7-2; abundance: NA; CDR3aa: CASSTNGIREKLFF; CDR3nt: TGTGCCAGCAGCACTAACGGGATCCGAGAAAAACTGTTTTTT
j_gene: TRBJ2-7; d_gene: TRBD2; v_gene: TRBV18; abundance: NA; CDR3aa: CASSRQREGSYEQYF; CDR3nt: TGTGCCAGCTCACGGCAGCGGGAGGGTTCATACGAGCAGTACTTC
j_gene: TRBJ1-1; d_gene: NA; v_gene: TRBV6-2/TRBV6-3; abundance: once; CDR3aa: CASSYENLYFMNTEAFF; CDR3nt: TGTGCCAGCAGTTACGAGAATTTGTATTTCATGAACACTGAAGCTTTCTTT